The next 29 T cell receptor beta chains were all read from a single sample in a study of blood T cell repertoires in COVID-19. Assay: immunoSEQ multiplex PCR; the TCRdb copy retains only in-frame clones and omits some. The profile shows about 480,000 clones, 88% of them singletons. The specimen sequenced was PBMCs or T cells enriched from blood (not recorded which). These receptors were obtained from a woman in her forties who had recovered from COVID-19.

The chain combines TRBV7-9 with TRBJ1-2; D uncertain. CDR1 and CDR2 from the germline V gene are SEHNR and FQNEAQ (reference sequence). V dropped 1 base and J dropped 10 bases, with 7 bases sitting between them. The CDR3 is made up of 11 amino acids. The CDR3 nucleotides are TGTGCCAGCAGCTTAGACAGTTACTACACCTTC. Translated, it gives CASSLDSYYTF. Based on the CDR3 plus reference TRBV7-9 and TRBJ1-2, the full variable domain is DTGVSQNPRHKITKRGQNVTFRCDPISEHNRLYWYRQTLGQGPEFLTYFQNEAQLEKSRLLSDRFSAERPKGSFSTLEIQRTEQGDSAMYLCASSLDSYYTFGSGTRLTVV.

V and J are TRBV5-4 and TRBJ1-3, with D unclear. This CDR3 comprises 15 residues. Per germline, CDR1 SGHNT and CDR2 YYREEE (reference sequence). V was shortened by 3 bases and J by 3 bases, with 13 bases between the two germline ends. For the CDR3, the DNA is TGTGCCAGCAGCTACGGACTCAAAGATGGAAACACCATATATTTT. Amino acid sequence: CASSYGLKDGNTIYF.

The J gene is TRBJ2-1, the V gene TRBV11-2, with TRBD2 matching 9 bases. This CDR3 contains 15 residues. V lost 5 bases and J lost 4; bases outside the gene matches: 6. In germline, CDR1 is SGHAT, CDR2 FQNNGV. The CDR3 loop is CASSPGTSWYNEQFF. Here the CDR3 DNA reads TGTGCCAGCAGCCCCGGGACTAGCTGGTACAATGAGCAGTTCTTC.

The rearrangement uses TRBV5-8 and TRBJ2-7; D is ambiguous. The V and J ends lost 4 bases and 3 bases respectively, with 20 bases between them. The length of the CDR3 is 16 residues. Germline loops: CDR1 SGHTS, CDR2 YDEGEE. The CDR3, as DNA: TGTGCCAGCAGCCGGAACCTAGGATTAATCCACTACGAGCAGTACTTC. Its translation: CASSRNLGLIHYEQYF.

V is TRBV19 and J is TRBJ2-7; tentatively, D is TRBD2 (5 bases). The CDR3 is 17 amino acids. V lost 3 bases and J lost 4, with 22 bases in between. Per germline, CDR1 LNHDA and CDR2 SQIVND (reference sequence). CDR3 sequence (DNA): TGTGCCAGTAGTATGTTTCTGAGGGAAAACTTTACTTACGAGCAGTACTTC. Its translation is CASSMFLRENFTYEQYF. Full variable domain (missing parts from reference TRBV19 and TRBJ2-7): DGGITQSPKYLFRKEGQNVTLSCEQNLNHDAMYWYRQDPGQGLRLIYYSQIVNDFQKGDIAEGYSVSREKKESFPLTVTSAQKNPTAFYLCASSMFLRENFTYEQYFGPGTRLTVT.

This chain uses TRBV12-3 or TRBV12-4 with TRBJ1-3; D uncertain. CDR3 length equals 12 residues. Trimming stripped 7 bases from V and 1 base from J, with 5 bases between. The CDR3 DNA reads TGTGCCAGCACCCCGTCTGGAAACACCATATATTTT. Translated, it gives CASTPSGNTIYF.

V and J are TRBV24-1 and TRBJ2-1; TRBD2 matches 7 bases. This CDR3 has 16 residues. Germline V CDR1 and CDR2: KGHDR, SFDVKD. V lost 6 bases and J lost 9; bases outside the gene matches: 16. The CDR3 sequence: CATSQSGTTSKLEQFF. In nucleotides, the CDR3 is TGTGCCACCAGTCAAAGCGGGACTACCTCAAAACTTGAGCAGTTCTTC.

This clone showed up just once. The CDR3 region has the DNA TGTGCCAGCAGCCCTCCGACGGAGATCTATGGCTACACCTTC. Its protein is CASSPPTEIYGYTF. The rearrangement uses TRBV2 and TRBJ1-2, with unresolved D. This CDR3 is built from 14 residues. The germline V gene encodes CDR1 SNHLY and CDR2 FYNNEI. Trimming removed 6 bases from V and 4 bases from J, with 15 bases in between.

The genes are TRBV9 and TRBJ1-1, with TRBD1 as a possible D gene (5 bases). Trimming removed 4 bases at V and 1 base at J, with 8 bases between. The V gene's germline CDR1 is SGDLS and CDR2 YYNGEE. CDR3 length: 13 amino acids. The CDR3 nucleotides are TGTGCCAGCAGCATCGGGGGGAACACTGAAGCTTTCTTT. It translates to CASSIGGNTEAFF. Complete variable domain (other parts from reference TRBV9 and TRBJ1-1): DSGVTQTPKHLITATGQRVTLRCSPRSGDLSVYWYQQSLDQGLQFLIQYYNGEERAKGNILERFSAQQFPDLHSELNLSSLELGDSALYFCASSIGGNTEAFFGQGTRLTVV.

The V and J genes are TRBV11-3 and TRBJ1-1; 7 nucleotides line up with TRBD1. The junction had 5 bases not matched to a gene; V was cut back by 6 bases and J by 4 bases. Germline-derived CDR1 and CDR2 are SGHNT and YENEEA. The length of the CDR3 is 13 residues. Here the CDR3 reads CASRQGGGTEAFF. For the CDR3, the DNA is TGTGCCAGCAGGCAAGGGGGCGGCACTGAAGCTTTCTTT.

V usage is TRBV11-2 and J usage is TRBJ1-6; weak D call: TRBD1 (5 bases). Trimming stripped 6 bases from V and 7 bases from J, with 13 bases between. The CDR3 length is 14 residues. The V gene's germline CDR1 is SGHAT and CDR2 FQNNGV. The CDR3 region is CASRRDPGNSPLHF. Here the CDR3 DNA reads TGTGCCAGCAGGCGGGACCCAGGCAATTCACCCCTCCACTTT. Combining the CDR3 with reference TRBV11-2 and TRBJ1-6 gives the whole variable domain EAGVAQSPRYKIIEKRQSVAFWCNPISGHATLYWYQQILGQGPKLLIQFQNNGVVDDSQLPKDRFSAERLKGVDSTLKIQPAKLEDSAVYLCASRRDPGNSPLHFGNGTRLTVT.

This chain links TRBV4-2 with TRBJ2-3, with 10 bases identical to TRBD2. V gave up 4 bases and J gave up 6 bases; unmatched junction bases: 7. The CDR3 is 15 residues long. Looked up from germline, CDR1 is LGHNA and CDR2 is YNFKEQ. DNA for the CDR3: TGTGCCAGCAGCCCGAGCGGGAGGGCCGCGGATACGCAGTATTTT. The encoded protein is CASSPSGRAADTQYF.

V is TRBV6-5 and J is TRBJ1-2; 9 nucleotides line up with TRBD1. The CDR3 is 14 residues long. Trimming at V came to 7 bases and at J to 0 bases, leaving 3 bases not matched to a gene. Germline V gives CDR1 MNHEY, CDR2 SVGAGI. The CDR3 DNA is TGTGCCAGCACCACAGGGGGCGCTAACTATGGCTACACCTTC. It encodes CASTTGGANYGYTF.

The chain has TRBV2 and TRBJ2-6; 9 nucleotides agree with TRBD1. Unmatched junction bases numbered 7, after V lost 4 bases and J lost 0 bases. The CDR3 runs to 18 residues. In germline, CDR1 is SNHLY, CDR2 FYNNEI. CDR3 loop: CASSGTGDAVSGANVLTF. The CDR3 DNA reads as TGTGCCAGCAGTGGGACAGGGGACGCCGTCTCTGGGGCCAACGTCCTGACTTTC.

The J gene is TRBJ1-2, the V gene TRBV27; tentative D call: TRBD1 (5 bases). The germline V gene has CDR1 MNHEY and CDR2 SMNVEV (reference sequence). Trimming took off 3 bases at V and 2 bases at J, with 13 bases between the two ends. The CDR3 runs 15 residues. For the CDR3, the DNA is TGTGCCAGCAGTTTCCAGGGCACCCCAAACTATGGCTACACCTTC. Amino acid sequence: CASSFQGTPNYGYTF.

The chain links TRBV5-8 to TRBJ1-3; D gene unclear. Germline assignment: CDR1 SGHTS and CDR2 YDEGEE. This CDR3 comprises 13 residues. The V and J ends lost 3 bases and 4 bases respectively, with 8 bases between them. CDR3 protein: CASSSDWGNTIYF. The CDR3 DNA sequence: TGTGCCAGCAGCTCCGACTGGGGAAACACCATATATTTT. Using reference TRBV5-8 and TRBJ1-3 for the parts outside the CDR3, the full variable domain is EAGVTQSPTHLIKTRGQQATLRCSPISGHTSVYWYQQALGLGLQFLLWYDEGEERNRGNFPPRFSGRQFPNYSSELNVNALELEDSALYLCASSSDWGNTIYFGEGSWLTVV.

This clone was observed a single time. The chain carries TRBV7-9 and TRBJ2-1, with D tentatively TRBD2 (5 bases). Trimming took off 2 bases at V and 7 bases at J, with 12 bases between the two ends. Germline CDR1 SEHNR, CDR2 FQNEAQ (reference sequence). This CDR3 region has 14 residues. The CDR3 nucleotides are TGTGCCAGCAGCTTAACACTCGGAGGAAATGAGCAGTTCTTC. Protein: CASSLTLGGNEQFF.

The chain couples TRBV11-3 to TRBJ2-1; D is possibly TRBD2 (6 bases). CDR3 length: 16 residues. V dropped 5 bases and J dropped 5 bases, with 19 bases sitting between them. Germline V gives CDR1 SGHNT, CDR2 YENEEA. CDR3 loop: CASSPRDLFPHNEQFF. The CDR3, as DNA: TGTGCCAGCAGCCCTCGGGACTTATTCCCTCACAATGAGCAGTTCTTC.

As DNA, the CDR3 is TGTGCCAGCAGCTTAGCGGCTCAGCGGGAGCGCAATGAGCAGTTCTTC. It translates to CASSLAAQRERNEQFF. The chain carries TRBV7-2 and TRBJ2-1; 8 bases are shared with TRBD2. V shed 0 bases and J 6 bases; nucleotides not matched to a gene: 7. Germline values: CDR1 SGHTA, CDR2 FQGNSA. The CDR3 runs 16 residues.

This sequence joins TRBV2 and TRBJ2-1; the match to TRBD1 covers 10 bases. This CDR3 comprises 15 residues. The germline V gene encodes CDR1 SNHLY and CDR2 FYNNEI. J gave up 12 bases and V 7 bases, and 15 bases lay outside the gene matches. CDR3 nucleotides: TGTGCCAGCACGTTGGAGACAGGGGGCTTTATTGTGCAGTTCTTC. This codes for CASTLETGGFIVQFF. Complete variable domain (other parts from reference TRBV2 and TRBJ2-1): EPEVTQTPSHQVTQMGQEVILRCVPISNHLYFYWYRQILGQKVEFLVSFYNNEISEKSEIFDDQFSVERPDGSNFTLKIRSTKLEDSAMYFCASTLETGGFIVQFFGPGTRLTVL.

CDR3: CATSRDNGELGGYTF. The CDR3 region has the DNA TGTGCCACCAGCAGAGATAATGGGGAGCTGGGTGGCTACACCTTC. The J gene is TRBJ1-2, the V gene TRBV15; D gene unclear. This CDR3 region has 15 residues. The germline gives CDR1 LNHNV, CDR2 YYDKDF (reference sequence). The V gene lost 0 bases and the J gene lost 7 bases, with 15 bases spanning the gap.

This chain uses TRBV9 with TRBJ2-2, with D possibly TRBD2 on 6 matching bases. The CDR3 spans 14 residues. Germline V gives CDR1 SGDLS, CDR2 YYNGEE. V lost 5 bases to trimming and J lost 2 bases, with 10 bases between them. CDR3 DNA sequence: TGTGCCAGCAGTATCGGGGGTAACACCGGGGAGCTGTTTTTT. Translation: CASSIGGNTGELFF.

The genes are TRBV4-3 and TRBJ2-6; D is ambiguous. V was pared by 0 bases and J by 1 base, with 4 bases between. This CDR3 spans 15 amino acids. Germline CDR1 and CDR2: LGHNA and YSLEER. In nucleotides, the CDR3 is TGCGCCAGCAGCCAAGACGGGTCTGGGGCCAACGTCCTGACTTTC. This encodes CASSQDGSGANVLTF.

The chain is built from TRBV10-3 and TRBJ2-1; TRBD2 agrees at 9 bases. The J segment lost 4 bases and the V segment lost 0 bases, leaving 4 bases of the junction unmatched. This CDR3 comprises 16 residues. CDR1 is ENHRY and CDR2 is SYGVKD in the germline V gene. The CDR3: CAISESTSGYYNEQFF. Here the CDR3 DNA reads TGTGCCATCAGTGAGTCAACTAGCGGGTATTACAATGAGCAGTTCTTC.

Note on this clone: Other DNA sequences in this specimen translate into the identical CDR3. The chain has TRBV19 and TRBJ2-3, with D possibly matching TRBD2 (7 bases). CDR3 length: 16 residues. The germline V gene encodes CDR1 LNHDA and CDR2 SQIVND (reference sequence). V was trimmed by 7 bases and J by 6 bases, leaving 23 bases between them. Here the CDR3 reads CASNPVGGARTDTQYF. The CDR3 DNA sequence: TGTGCCAGTAACCCCGTGGGGGGGGCAAGGACGGATACGCAGTATTTT.

The chain joins TRBV24-1 to TRBJ2-3, with 7 bases aligning to TRBD2. V shed 3 bases and J 4 bases; nucleotides not matched to a gene: 6. The germline CDR1 and CDR2 sequences are KGHDR and SFDVKD. CDR3 length: 15 amino acids. CDR3 nucleotides: TGTGCCACCAGTGATGCTGCGGGAGTGGCAGATACGCAGTATTTT. Translation gives CATSDAAGVADTQYF.

To note about this clone: Other DNA sequences of this sample code for an identical CDR3. The chain joins TRBV6-2 or TRBV6-3 to TRBJ1-2, with D unresolved. Trimming left V 0 bases short and J 8 bases short, with 7 bases between. CDR3 length: 12 residues. Germline values: CDR1 MNHEY, CDR2 SVGEGT. The CDR3 DNA follows: TGTGCCAGCAGTTACTCGCGATCCGGCTACACCTTC. Its protein is CASSYSRSGYTF.

The chain recombines TRBV27 with TRBJ1-2; D may be TRBD1 (5 bases). Deletions cut 6 bases from V and 3 bases from J, with 11 bases between. The CDR3 is 13 residues long. Germline loops: CDR1 MNHEY, CDR2 SMNVEV (reference sequence). The CDR3 reads CASSGGEYYGYTF. DNA of the CDR3: TGTGCCAGCAGCGGGGGGGAGTACTATGGCTACACCTTC.

The V and J genes are TRBV4-2 and TRBJ1-4; perhaps TRBD1 as D (6 bases). V was trimmed by 0 bases and J by 12 bases, leaving 17 bases between them. This CDR3 is built from 15 residues. Looked up from germline, CDR1 is LGHNA and CDR2 is YNFKEQ. The CDR3 DNA follows: TGTGCCAGCAGCCAAGATTCCCAGGGGATCCCCGAACTGTTTTTT. The encoded protein is CASSQDSQGIPELFF.